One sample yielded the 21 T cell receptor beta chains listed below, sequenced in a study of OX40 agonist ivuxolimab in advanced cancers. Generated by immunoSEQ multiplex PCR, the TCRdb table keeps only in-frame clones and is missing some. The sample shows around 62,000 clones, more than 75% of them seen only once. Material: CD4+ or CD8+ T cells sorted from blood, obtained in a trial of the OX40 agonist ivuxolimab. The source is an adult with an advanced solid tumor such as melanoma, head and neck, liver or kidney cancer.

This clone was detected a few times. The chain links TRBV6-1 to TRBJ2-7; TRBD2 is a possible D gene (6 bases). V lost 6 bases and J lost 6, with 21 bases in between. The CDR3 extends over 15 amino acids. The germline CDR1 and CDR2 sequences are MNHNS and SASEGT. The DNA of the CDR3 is TGTGCCAGCAGCAATTTAATCGGGGGACCGGCCGAGCAGTACTTC. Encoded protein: CASSNLIGGPAEQYF.

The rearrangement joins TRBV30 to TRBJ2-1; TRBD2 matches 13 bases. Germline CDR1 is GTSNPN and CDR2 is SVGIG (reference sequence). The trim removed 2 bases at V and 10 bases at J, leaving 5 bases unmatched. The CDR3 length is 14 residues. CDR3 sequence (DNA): TGTGCCTGGAGTCGACTAGCGGGGGGACGCGAGCAGTTCTTC. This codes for CAWSRLAGGREQFF. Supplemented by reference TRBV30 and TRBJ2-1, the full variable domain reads SQTIHQWPATLVQPVGSPLSLECTVEGTSNPNLYWYRQAAGRGLQLLFYSVGIGQISSEVPQNLSASRPQDRQFILSSKKLLLSDSGFYLCAWSRLAGGREQFFGPGTRLTVL.

CDR3 amino acids: CASSLRGYNEQFF. The CDR3 nucleotides are TGCGCCAGCAGCTTACGGGGCTACAATGAGCAGTTCTTC. This rearrangement joins TRBV5-1 to TRBJ2-1; the D gene is possibly TRBD2 (5 bases). Between the trimmed V and J ends, which lost 2 bases and 3 bases, there was a span of 6 bases. The CDR3 is 13 residues long. Germline CDR1 and CDR2: SGHRS and YFSETQ.

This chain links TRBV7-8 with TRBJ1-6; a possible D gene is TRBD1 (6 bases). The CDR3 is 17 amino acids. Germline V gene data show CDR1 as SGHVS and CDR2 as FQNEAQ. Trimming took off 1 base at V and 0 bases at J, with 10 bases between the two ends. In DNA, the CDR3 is TGTGCCAGCAGCTTAGAGGGGGATAGCTCCTATAATTCACCCCTCCACTTT. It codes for CASSLEGDSSYNSPLHF.

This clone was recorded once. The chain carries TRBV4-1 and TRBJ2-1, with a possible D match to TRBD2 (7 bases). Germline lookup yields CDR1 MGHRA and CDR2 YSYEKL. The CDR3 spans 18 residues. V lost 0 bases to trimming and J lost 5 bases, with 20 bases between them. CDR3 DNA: TGCGCCAGCAGCCAAGATGTGGCGGGGGCCGGAGGGGACAATGAGCAGTTCTTC. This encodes CASSQDVAGAGGDNEQFF.

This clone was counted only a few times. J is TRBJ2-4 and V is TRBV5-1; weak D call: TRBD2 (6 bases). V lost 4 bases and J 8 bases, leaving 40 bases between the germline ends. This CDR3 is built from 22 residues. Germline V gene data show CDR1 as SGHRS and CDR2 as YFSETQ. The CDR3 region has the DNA TGCGCCAGCAGCGGTGGGACTCTGCTCTCGGGGGTGCCTCTCCTGTCCGTGGACATTCAGTACTTC. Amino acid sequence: CASSGGTLLSGVPLLSVDIQYF. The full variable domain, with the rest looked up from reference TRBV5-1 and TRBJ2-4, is KAGVTQTPRYLIKTRGQQVTLSCSPISGHRSVSWYQQTPGQGLQFLFEYFSETQRNKGNFPGRFSGRQFSNSRSEMNVSTLELGDSALYLCASSGGTLLSGVPLLSVDIQYFGAGTRLSVL.

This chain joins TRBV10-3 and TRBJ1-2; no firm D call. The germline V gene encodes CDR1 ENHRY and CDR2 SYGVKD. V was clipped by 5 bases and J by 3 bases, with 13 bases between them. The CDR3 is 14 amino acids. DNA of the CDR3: TGTGCCATCAGTTCCAGGCTCTTCTACTATGGCTACACCTTC. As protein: CAISSRLFYYGYTF.

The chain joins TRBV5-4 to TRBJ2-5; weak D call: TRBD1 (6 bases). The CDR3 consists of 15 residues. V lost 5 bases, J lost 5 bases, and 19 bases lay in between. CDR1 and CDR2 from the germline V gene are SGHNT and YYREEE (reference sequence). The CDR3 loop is CASRAGTSPRETQYF. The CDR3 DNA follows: TGTGCCAGCAGAGCCGGGACATCCCCTAGGGAGACCCAGTACTTC.

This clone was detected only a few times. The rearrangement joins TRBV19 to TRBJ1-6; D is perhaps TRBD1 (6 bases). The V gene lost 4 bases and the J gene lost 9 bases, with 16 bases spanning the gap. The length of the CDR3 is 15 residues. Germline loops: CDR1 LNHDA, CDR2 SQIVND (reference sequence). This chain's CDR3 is CASSTSGRGGSPLHF. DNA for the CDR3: TGTGCCAGTAGTACCTCGGGCAGGGGAGGTTCACCCCTCCACTTT.

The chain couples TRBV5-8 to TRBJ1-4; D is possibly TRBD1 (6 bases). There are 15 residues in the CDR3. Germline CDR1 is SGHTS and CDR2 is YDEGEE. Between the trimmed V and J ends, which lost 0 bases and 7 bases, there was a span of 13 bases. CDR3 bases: TGTGCCAGCAGCTTGGCCGCAGGGGCTAGTGAAAAACTGTTTTTT. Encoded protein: CASSLAAGASEKLFF.

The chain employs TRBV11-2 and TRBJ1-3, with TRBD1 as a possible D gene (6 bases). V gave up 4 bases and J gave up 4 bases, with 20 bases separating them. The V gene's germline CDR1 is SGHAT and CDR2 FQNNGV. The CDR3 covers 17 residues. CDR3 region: CASSSLRGRDKGNTIYF. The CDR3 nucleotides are TGTGCCAGCAGCTCCTTAAGGGGTCGGGACAAAGGAAACACCATATATTTT.

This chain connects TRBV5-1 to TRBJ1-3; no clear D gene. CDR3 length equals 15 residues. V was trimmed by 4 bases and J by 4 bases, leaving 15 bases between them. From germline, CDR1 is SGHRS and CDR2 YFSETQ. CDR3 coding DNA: TGCGCCAGCAGCAGGTCCTCATCGGGCGGAAACACCATATATTTT. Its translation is CASSRSSSGGNTIYF.

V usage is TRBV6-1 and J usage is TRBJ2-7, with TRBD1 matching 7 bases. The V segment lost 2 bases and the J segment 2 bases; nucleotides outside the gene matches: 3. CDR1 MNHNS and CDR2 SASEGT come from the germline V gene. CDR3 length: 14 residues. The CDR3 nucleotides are TGTGCCAGCAGTGAAATAGGGACAGCCTACGAGCAGTACTTC. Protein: CASSEIGTAYEQYF.

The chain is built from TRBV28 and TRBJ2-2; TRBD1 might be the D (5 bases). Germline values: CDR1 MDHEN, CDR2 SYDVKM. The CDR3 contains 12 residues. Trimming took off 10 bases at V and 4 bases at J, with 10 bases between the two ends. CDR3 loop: CATTRGTGELFF. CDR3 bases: TGTGCCACAACAAGGGGCACCGGGGAGCTGTTTTTT.

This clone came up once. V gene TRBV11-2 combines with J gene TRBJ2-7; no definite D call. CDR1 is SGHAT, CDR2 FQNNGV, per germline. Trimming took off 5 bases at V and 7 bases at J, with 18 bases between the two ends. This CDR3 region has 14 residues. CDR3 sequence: CASSPRARLGEQYF. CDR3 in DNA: TGTGCCAGCAGCCCCCGCGCCCGGCTAGGGGAGCAGTACTTC.

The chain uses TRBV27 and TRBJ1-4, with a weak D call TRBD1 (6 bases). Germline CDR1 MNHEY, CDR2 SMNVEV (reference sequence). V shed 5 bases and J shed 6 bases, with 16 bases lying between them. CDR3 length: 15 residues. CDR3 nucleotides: TGTGCCAGCAGTCCCTTAGGGGGGTCGGATGAAAAACTGTTTTTT. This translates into CASSPLGGSDEKLFF.

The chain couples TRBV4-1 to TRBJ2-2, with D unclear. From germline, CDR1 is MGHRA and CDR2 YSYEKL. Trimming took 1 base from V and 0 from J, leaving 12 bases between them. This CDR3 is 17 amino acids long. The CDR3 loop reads CASSQVDLFANTGELFF. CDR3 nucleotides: TGCGCCAGCAGCCAAGTCGACTTGTTCGCGAACACCGGGGAGCTGTTTTTT.

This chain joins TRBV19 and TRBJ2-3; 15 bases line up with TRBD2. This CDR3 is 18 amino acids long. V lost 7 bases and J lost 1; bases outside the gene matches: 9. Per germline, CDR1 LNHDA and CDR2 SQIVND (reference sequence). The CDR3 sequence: CASTTGLAGGKRTDTQYF. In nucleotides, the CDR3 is TGTGCCAGTACCACCGGACTAGCGGGGGGGAAACGCACAGATACGCAGTATTTT.

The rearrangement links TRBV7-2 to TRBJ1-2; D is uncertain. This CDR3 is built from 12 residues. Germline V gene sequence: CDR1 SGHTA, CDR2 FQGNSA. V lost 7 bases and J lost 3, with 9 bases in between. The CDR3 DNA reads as TGTGCCAGCACCGAGGGATACTATGGCTACACCTTC. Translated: CASTEGYYGYTF. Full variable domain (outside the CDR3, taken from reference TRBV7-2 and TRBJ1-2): GAGVSQSPSNKVTEKGKDVELRCDPISGHTALYWYRQSLGQGLEFLIYFQGNSAPDKSGLPSDRFSAERTGGSVSTLTIQRTQQEDSAVYLCASTEGYYGYTFGSGTRLTVV.

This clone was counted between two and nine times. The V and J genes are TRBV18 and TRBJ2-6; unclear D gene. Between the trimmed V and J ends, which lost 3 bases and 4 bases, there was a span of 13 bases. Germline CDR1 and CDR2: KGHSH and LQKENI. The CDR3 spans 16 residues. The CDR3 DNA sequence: TGTGCCAGCTCACCTTTCTCGCTTGGGGGGGCCAACGTCCTGACTTTC. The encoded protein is CASSPFSLGGANVLTF.

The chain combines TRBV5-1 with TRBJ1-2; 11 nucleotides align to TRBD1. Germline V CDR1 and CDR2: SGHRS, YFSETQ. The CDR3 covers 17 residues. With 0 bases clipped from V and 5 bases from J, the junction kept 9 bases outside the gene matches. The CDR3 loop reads CASSLGDRGLLEYGYTF. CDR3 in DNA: TGCGCCAGCAGCTTGGGGGACAGGGGGTTATTGGAGTATGGCTACACCTTC.